A single sample gave rise to the 15 T cell receptor beta chains below, sequenced in a study of T cells expressing NK-cell markers. TCRdb re-analyzed the 5' RACE reads; it lists each CDR3 protein once, without DNA. In total, the table holds fewer than 400,000 distinct CDR3 sequences. The sample comprised blood T cells: a sorted CD56 or NKG2C T cell subset, CD4+ or CD8+ T cells, or bulk PBMC T cells (not recorded which). The origin of the receptors is a man aged 18-69 years in good health.

The J gene is TRBJ2-3, the V gene TRBV7-9. The CDR3 totals 17 residues. Germline values: CDR1 SEHNR, CDR2 FQNEAQ (reference sequence). This CDR3 is CASSLGWYERSTDTQYF.

This chain connects TRBV2 to TRBJ2-1; TCRdb selects TRBD1, and the lack of DNA leaves this call unchecked. CDR1 SNHLY and CDR2 FYNNEI come from the germline V gene. The CDR3 has 15 amino acids. The CDR3 sequence: CASTLGTGSYNEQFF. The full variable domain, completed using reference TRBV2 and TRBJ2-1, is EPEVTQTPSHQVTQMGQEVILRCVPISNHLYFYWYRQILGQKVEFLVSFYNNEISEKSEIFDDQFSVERPDGSNFTLKIRSTKLEDSAMYFCASTLGTGSYNEQFFGPGTRLTVL.

This chain joins TRBV12-3 or TRBV12-4 and TRBJ2-3; TCRdb indicates TRBD1, and absent DNA this call remains unverified. The CDR3 is 15 residues long. The CDR3 region is CASSPRDRNTDTQYF.

The chain combines TRBV6-1 with TRBJ1-2; TCRdb's D call of TRBD1 is untestable without DNA. The CDR3 spans 15 residues. Germline CDR1 is MNHNS and CDR2 is SASEGT. The CDR3 reads CASSGKTGGLEGYTF.

The chain links TRBV27 to TRBJ2-3; TCRdb indicates TRBD1, and absent DNA this call remains unverified. Germline V gives CDR1 MNHEY, CDR2 SMNVEV (reference sequence). The CDR3 covers 13 residues. The CDR3 here is CASRDRYTDTQYF.

V usage is TRBV27 and J usage is TRBJ2-3; TCRdb's assignment of TRBD2 cannot be checked, as there is no DNA. The CDR3 spans 20 residues. Germline V gene data show CDR1 as MNHEY and CDR2 as SMNVEV (reference sequence). The CDR3 sequence is CASSLRGLAGGRGTLYTQYF.

This CDR3 is CASSPRQDYLSNSPLHF. This chain joins TRBV5-6 and TRBJ1-6; as DNA is missing, the TRBD1 call by TCRdb cannot be tested. Looked up from germline, CDR1 is SGHDT and CDR2 is YYEEEE. CDR3 length: 17 residues.

The V call is TRBV12-3 or TRBV12-4, the J call TRBJ2-3; TCRdb gives TRBD2 as the D gene, but with no DNA this cannot be confirmed. This CDR3 contains 15 residues. CDR3 residues: CASSLVLAGSDTQYF.

This chain links TRBV5-1 with TRBJ1-2. Germline V gives CDR1 SGHRS, CDR2 YFSETQ. The CDR3 has 12 amino acids. CDR3 sequence reads: CASSGVDYGYTF.

The rearrangement links TRBV20-1 to TRBJ2-3; the D gene TCRdb calls, TRBD1, cannot be checked with no DNA. The CDR3 is made up of 17 amino acids. Per the germline V gene, CDR1 is DFQATT and CDR2 is SNEGSKA (reference sequence). The CDR3 here is CSARNANRGGNTDTQYF.

This chain links TRBV7-2 with TRBJ1-5; absent DNA, TCRdb's TRBD1 call cannot be checked. The CDR3 contains 14 residues. Germline loops: CDR1 SGHTA, CDR2 FQGNSA. CDR3 amino acids: CASTLNKGVQPQHF.

The chain recombines TRBV7-8 with TRBJ2-1; TCRdb's D gene call, TRBD1, goes unchecked for lack of DNA. Germline V CDR1 and CDR2: SGHVS, FQNEAQ. The CDR3 extends over 14 amino acids. CDR3 loop: CASSVRWASNEQFF.

The chain links TRBV29-1 to TRBJ2-1; TCRdb's assignment of TRBD2 cannot be checked, as there is no DNA. The CDR3 totals 16 residues. Germline V CDR1 and CDR2: SQVTM, ANQGSEA. The chain's CDR3 is CSVEGRGPRGANEQFF.

V usage is TRBV11-2 and J usage is TRBJ1-5; TCRdb calls TRBD1, which cannot be checked without DNA. This CDR3 region has 12 residues. Germline CDR1 and CDR2: SGHAT and FQNNGV. This chain's CDR3 is CASRRGVQPQHF.

The chain couples TRBV2 to TRBJ1-4; TCRdb selects TRBD1, and the lack of DNA leaves this call unchecked. Per the germline V gene, CDR1 is SNHLY and CDR2 is FYNNEI. The CDR3 sequence is 15 residues long. CDR3 in amino acids: CASSVGGARNEKLFF.